One and the same sample provided the 9 T cell receptor beta chains below, sequenced in a study of metastatic and nonmetastatic thyroid tumors. Ahead of thyroid surgery, no patient had received treatment of any kind. TCRdb re-clonotyped the PCR reads through MiXCR. Among approximately 16,000 clones listed, more than 10% were seen once. Sequencing was done on a sample of blood. Every receptor here comes from a female donor with papillary thyroid cancer or a benign thyroid nodule (not recorded which). Some clones in this sample may be carry-over from other donors' samples.

This clone counts as medium-sized. The chain is built from TRBV6-1 and TRBJ2-7; 7 bases map to TRBD1. With 8 bases clipped from V and 7 bases from J, the junction kept 14 bases outside the gene matches. The CDR3 totals 14 residues. Germline CDR1 reads MNHNS; CDR2 reads SASEGT. CDR3: CASPEPQGLGEQYF. Written as DNA, the CDR3 is TGTGCCAGCCCCGAACCACAGGGGTTAGGGGAGCAGTACTTC.

This clone is categorized as medium-sized. The chain has TRBV6-1 and TRBJ2-5; D may be TRBD2 (6 bases). The V gene's germline CDR1 is MNHNS and CDR2 SASEGT. With 4 bases removed from V and 5 bases from J, the gap between germline ends came to 14 bases. CDR3 length: 14 amino acids. The CDR3: CASSVGGAHETQYF. CDR3 DNA: TGTGCCAGCAGTGTGGGCGGGGCCCATGAGACCCAGTACTTC.

As regards this clone: The junction and the germline gene differ at one end; a read error may be behind it. The chain combines TRBV7-8 with TRBJ1-3; tentative D call: TRBD1 (6 bases). CDR3 size: 16 residues. CDR1 SGHVS and CDR2 FQNEAQ come from the germline V gene. In DNA form, the CDR3 reads TGTGTCAGCAGCTTAGTTTCCCCAGGGGCTGTAAACACCATATATTTT. It specifies CVSSLVSPGAVNTIYF.

This clone was seen repeatedly, ten times or more. V usage is TRBV29-1 and J usage is TRBJ1-2; D may be TRBD1 (5 bases). The CDR3 has 14 amino acids. Trimming stripped 4 bases from V and 5 bases from J, with 17 bases between. Germline CDR1 SQVTM, CDR2 ANQGSEA. CDR3 residues: CSVVYDSGVYGYTF. The CDR3 DNA sequence: TGCAGCGTTGTTTATGACAGTGGGGTTTATGGCTACACCTTC.

This clone was recorded at least ten times. The chain has TRBV6-4 and TRBJ2-3; 9 nucleotides match TRBD2. Trimming took 0 bases from V and 1 from J; bases not matched to a gene: 2. This CDR3 spans 16 amino acids. CDR1 is MRHNA, CDR2 SNTAGT, per germline. The CDR3 DNA sequence: TGTGCCAGCAGTGACTCGGCTAGCGGGGGCACAGATACGCAGTATTTT. Translated: CASSDSASGGTDTQYF.

For this clone: Just one base apart from a much larger clone, this may be a read error. The chain recombines TRBV6-2 or TRBV6-3 with TRBJ1-1, with D possibly TRBD1 on 5 matching bases. The V end lost 0 bases, the J end lost 4 bases, and 15 bases lay between the germline ends. The germline V gene has CDR1 MNHEY and CDR2 SVGEGT. The CDR3 covers 16 residues. The CDR3 sequence: CASSYSVLGLSTEAFF. CDR3 in DNA: TGTGCCAGCAGTTACTCAGTGCTGGGACTGTCCACTGAAGCTTTCTTT.

At least ten counts were recorded for this clone. The V call is TRBV7-9, the J call TRBJ2-7; D could derive from TRBD1 or TRBD2 (5 bases each). The CDR3 consists of 16 residues. The germline CDR1 and CDR2 sequences are SEHNR and FQNEAQ (reference sequence). V was trimmed by 5 bases and J by 7 bases, leaving 24 bases between them. CDR3 sequence reads: CASSIWTGTISGEQYF. For the CDR3, the DNA is TGTGCCAGCAGCATATGGACCGGGACGATTAGTGGGGAGCAGTACTTC.

This clone has just a few counts. The V and J genes are TRBV19 and TRBJ2-1; perhaps D is TRBD1 or TRBD2 (6 bases each). The CDR3 spans 15 residues. Per the germline V gene, CDR1 is LNHDA and CDR2 is SQIVND (reference sequence). The ends were cut back, 5 bases at V and 6 bases at J, with 17 bases in the middle. The CDR3 bases are TGTGCCAGTAGTTTGTGGGGGGCGGGGAGCAATGAGCAGTTCTTC. It is translated as CASSLWGAGSNEQFF. The full variable domain, with the rest looked up from reference TRBV19 and TRBJ2-1, is DGGITQSPKYLFRKEGQNVTLSCEQNLNHDAMYWYRQDPGQGLRLIYYSQIVNDFQKGDIAEGYSVSREKKESFPLTVTSAQKNPTAFYLCASSLWGAGSNEQFFGPGTRLTVL.

This clone was recorded many times. The chain has TRBV11-3 and TRBJ1-3; D not certain. This CDR3 is built from 17 residues. Germline CDR1 reads SGHNT; CDR2 reads YENEEA. Deletions cut 4 bases from V and 0 bases from J, with 16 bases between. The CDR3 sequence is CASSSTRAGVSGNTIYF. CDR3 bases: TGTGCCAGCAGCTCAACAAGAGCGGGCGTCTCTGGAAACACCATATATTTT.